These 7 T cell receptor beta chains were all obtained from the same sample, sequenced in a study of Ad26.COV2.S vaccination and SARS-CoV-2 variants. The protocol was immunoSEQ multiplex PCR, while the TCRdb copy is restricted to in-frame clones and leaves out a portion. The sample has about 100,000 clones, around 80% seen once. The sample here was peripheral blood, taken after recovery from COVID-19. All receptors derive from a human donor who had recovered from COVID-19.

The chain recombines TRBV2 with TRBJ2-2; D ambiguous. This CDR3 region has 15 residues. Looked up from germline, CDR1 is SNHLY and CDR2 is FYNNEI. The V end lost 4 bases, the J end lost 2 bases, and 11 bases lay between the germline ends. CDR3 residues: CASSARQGNTGELFF. The CDR3 DNA sequence: TGTGCCAGCAGTGCGCGACAAGGAAACACCGGGGAGCTGTTTTTT.

This clone was observed a few times. The chain employs TRBV6-6 and TRBJ2-7; 11 bases fit TRBD1. The CDR3 is 16 residues long. After removal of 6 bases from V and 2 bases from J, the junction contained 9 bases not matched to a gene. CDR1 and CDR2 from the germline V gene are MNHNY and SVGAGI (reference sequence). The CDR3 sequence is CASRDAGTGGTYEQYF. The CDR3 nucleotides are TGTGCCAGCAGAGACGCCGGGACAGGGGGAACCTACGAGCAGTACTTC.

The CDR3 coding sequence is TGTGCCAGCAGAGACAGTAACTTTATGAACACTGAAGCTTTCTTT. It translates to CASRDSNFMNTEAFF. The chain links TRBV5-4 to TRBJ1-1, with a possible D match to TRBD1 (5 bases). Between the trimmed V and J ends, which lost 5 bases and 0 bases, there was a span of 14 bases. The CDR3 spans 15 residues. CDR1 is SGHNT, CDR2 YYREEE, per germline (reference sequence). The full variable domain, completed using reference TRBV5-4 and TRBJ1-1, is ETGVTQSPTHLIKTRGQQVTLRCSSQSGHNTVSWYQQALGQGPQFIFQYYREEENGRGNFPPRFSGLQFPNYSSELNVNALELDDSALYLCASRDSNFMNTEAFFGQGTRLTVV.

This clone was observed a handful of times. The chain's CDR3 is CASSQVAALSSGGYTF. DNA of the CDR3: TGTGCCAGCAGCCAAGTCGCGGCCCTATCATCCGGAGGCTACACCTTC. J is TRBJ1-2 and V is TRBV3-1 (or the pseudogene TRBV3-2), with D hard to call. Trimming took 1 base from V and 8 from J, leaving 20 bases between them. Looked up from germline, CDR1 is LGHDT and CDR2 is YNNKEL (reference sequence). There are 16 residues in the CDR3.

The chain has TRBV5-4 and TRBJ2-1; 12 bases are shared with TRBD2. V was clipped by 0 bases and J by 7 bases; unmatched bases: 8. CDR3 length: 17 amino acids. Germline V CDR1 and CDR2: SGHNT, YYREEE (reference sequence). CDR3 in amino acids: CASSLALAGGIRNEQFF. CDR3 bases: TGTGCCAGCAGCTTGGCCCTAGCGGGGGGGATAAGGAATGAGCAGTTCTTC.

The CDR3: CASSFSQGEYGYTF. The CDR3 nucleotides are TGTGCCAGCAGCTTCTCACAGGGGGAGTATGGCTACACCTTC. J is TRBJ1-2 and V is TRBV7-2; 8 positions agree with TRBD1. This CDR3 region has 14 residues. The germline CDR1 and CDR2 sequences are SGHTA and FQGNSA. V trimming: 3 bases; J trimming: 5 bases; junction bases outside the gene matches: 5.

This chain links TRBV6-6 with TRBJ1-1; D is undetermined. The CDR3 consists of 11 residues. From germline, CDR1 is MNHNY and CDR2 SVGAGI (reference sequence). The germline V and J ends were trimmed by 7 bases and 11 bases, with 14 bases remaining between them. This CDR3 reads CASTEAFSAFF. The DNA for the CDR3 is TGTGCCAGCACCGAGGCCTTCTCGGCTTTCTTT.